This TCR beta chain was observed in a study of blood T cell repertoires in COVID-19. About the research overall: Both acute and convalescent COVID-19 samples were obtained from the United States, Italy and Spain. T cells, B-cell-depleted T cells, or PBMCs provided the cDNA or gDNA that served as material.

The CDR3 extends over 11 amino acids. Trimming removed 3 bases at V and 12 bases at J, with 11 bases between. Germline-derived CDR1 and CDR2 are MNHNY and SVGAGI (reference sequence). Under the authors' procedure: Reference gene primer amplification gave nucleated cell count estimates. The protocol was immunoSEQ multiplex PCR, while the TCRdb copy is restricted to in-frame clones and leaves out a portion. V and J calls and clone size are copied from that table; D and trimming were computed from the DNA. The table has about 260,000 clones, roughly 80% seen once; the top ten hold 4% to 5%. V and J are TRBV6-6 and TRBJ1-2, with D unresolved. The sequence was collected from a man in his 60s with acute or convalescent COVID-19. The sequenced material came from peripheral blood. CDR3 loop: CASSYGQFHTF. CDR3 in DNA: TGTGCCAGCAGTTATGGGCAATTCCACACCTTC.